The sequence of this T cell receptor (beta chain) was determined in a study of blood T cell repertoires in COVID-19. Germline-derived CDR1 and CDR2 are MNHEY and SVGEGT. The CDR3 loop spans 13 amino acids. V was shortened by 1 base and J by 5 bases, with 8 bases between the two germline ends. Assay used: immunoSEQ multiplex PCR; TCRdb lists only in-frame clones, some missing. The sample yields 11,000 to 15,000 clones, approximately 83% seen once. The V call is TRBV6-2 or TRBV6-3, the J call TRBJ1-1; D is undetermined. Sequencing was carried out using peripheral blood. The source is a woman aged 60-70 years with acute or convalescent COVID-19. The CDR3, as DNA: TGTGCCAGCAGTTACTTCTCCGGGACTGAAGCTTTCTTT. Its protein product is CASSYFSGTEAFF.